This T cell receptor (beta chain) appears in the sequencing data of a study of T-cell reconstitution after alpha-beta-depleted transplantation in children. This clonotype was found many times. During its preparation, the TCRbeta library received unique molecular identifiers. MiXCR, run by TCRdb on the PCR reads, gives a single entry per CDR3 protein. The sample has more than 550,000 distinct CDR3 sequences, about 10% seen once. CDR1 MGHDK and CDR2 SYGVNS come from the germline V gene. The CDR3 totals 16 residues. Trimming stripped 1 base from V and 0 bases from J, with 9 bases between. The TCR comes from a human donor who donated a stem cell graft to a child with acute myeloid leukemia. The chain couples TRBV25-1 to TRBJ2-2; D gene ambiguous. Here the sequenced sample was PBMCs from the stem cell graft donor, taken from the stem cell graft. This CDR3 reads CASSEWQDPNTGELFF. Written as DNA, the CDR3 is TGTGCCAGCAGTGAATGGCAGGATCCGAACACCGGGGAGCTGTTTTTT.